At least ten counts were recorded for the clone carrying this T cell receptor (beta chain). Its antigen is currently unknown. Uncontrolled infection, other autoimmune disease, pregnancy or lactation disqualified patients from enrolment. Orbital computed tomography, thyroid ultrasound, serum thyroxine and TRAb, and clinical symptoms together informed the diagnoses. Germline CDR1 and CDR2: PRHDT and FYEKMQ (reference sequence). Trimming removed 5 bases at V and 5 bases at J, with 15 bases between. CDR3 length: 14 amino acids. This entry belongs to a study of T cells in Graves' hyperthyroidism and ophthalmopathy. Findings of the study overall: Among clonotypes expanded in thyroid above 0.001, most were also found in blood. A model of 13 V-J pairs discriminated ophthalmopathy from stable hyperthyroidism.

Researchers took RNA transcripts and amplified the TCR beta CDR3 regions from them. First-round RT-PCR targeting the TCR CDR3 was performed with the HTBI primer set. TCRdb re-derived calls from the multiplex PCR reads in MiXCR, one entry per CDR3 protein. The data show more than 500,000 distinct CDR3 sequences, around 42% seen once. This receptor was taken from an adult woman with Graves' disease, either hyperthyroidism or ophthalmopathy (not recorded which). The chain joins TRBV13 to TRBJ1-1; D remains ambiguous. Specimen: peripheral blood or thyroid tissue (not recorded which). The CDR3 DNA reads TGTGCCAGCAGCCCTACAAATCCGGGAACTGAAGCTTTCTTT. Its protein is CASSPTNPGTEAFF.